The 3 T cell receptor beta chains reported below all come from one sample, sequenced in a study of CD8+CD57+ T cells in acquired aplastic anemia. Template material for TCR beta VDJ and CDR3 profiling consisted of genomic DNA. One entry per CDR3 protein results from TCRdb running MiXCR on the reads. The sample has fewer than 250,000 distinct CDR3 sequences, around 43% seen once. Selection for sequencing was limited to patients who had shown CD8+CD57+ cell expansion by flow cytometry. The specimen sequenced was sorted CD4+, CD8+, or CD8+CD57+ T cells (not recorded which) from PBMCs. These receptors were collected from a human donor with aplastic anemia.

J is TRBJ2-7 and V is TRBV5-5, with D possibly being TRBD1 or TRBD2 (5 bases each). Germline V lookup: CDR1 SGHKS, CDR2 YYEKEE (reference sequence). Trimming removed 6 bases from V and 2 bases from J, with 15 bases in between. This CDR3 has 14 amino acids. CDR3 coding DNA: TGTGCCAGCACCTCCCGGCAGGGACCCTACGAGCAGTACTTC. As protein: CASTSRQGPYEQYF.

Details on this clonotype: This could be a read error, since a much larger clone is one nucleotide away. The chain joins TRBV6-5 to TRBJ1-6; no clear D. Germline V gene sequence: CDR1 MNHEY, CDR2 SVGAGI. This CDR3 has 14 residues. V was cut by 5 bases and J by 5 bases, with 10 bases left in between. The CDR3 region has the DNA TGTGCCAGCAGTACCCTGGGGAATAATTCACCCCTCCACTTT. Translated: CASSTLGNNSPLHF.

This clonotype was seen repeatedly, ten times or more. The V gene is TRBV6-6, the J gene TRBJ1-5; D remains ambiguous. With 1 base removed from V and 6 bases from J, the gap between germline ends came to 7 bases. The CDR3 is 13 residues long. CDR1 and CDR2 from the germline V gene are MNHNY and SVGAGI (reference sequence). The CDR3 region is CASSYWGGQPQHF. CDR3 DNA sequence: TGTGCCAGCAGTTACTGGGGTGGTCAGCCCCAGCATTTT.